These 15 T cell receptor beta chains came from one sample sequenced in a study of shared T cell receptors in the human thymus. Assay used: immunoSEQ multiplex PCR; TCRdb lists only in-frame clones, some missing. The table shows roughly 660,000 clones, with around 89% occurring only once. The sample also formed part of further work on human thymus T cells.

Sequencing was carried out using thymocytes. The source of these receptors is a boy under three years old with a congenital heart defect.

This sequence joins TRBV7-2 and TRBJ2-3; D is possibly TRBD2 (6 bases). The CDR3 totals 15 residues. V was pared by 8 bases and J by 6 bases, with 21 bases between. CDR1 and CDR2 (germline): SGHTA, FQGNSA. CDR3 DNA sequence: TGTGCCAGCTACTTCGGGCGGGACCCCCCGGATACGCAGTATTTT. As protein: CASYFGRDPPDTQYF. The variable domain in full, completed from reference TRBV7-2 and TRBJ2-3, reads GAGVSQSPSNKVTEKGKDVELRCDPISGHTALYWYRQSLGQGLEFLIYFQGNSAPDKSGLPSDRFSAERTGGSVSTLTIQRTQQEDSAVYLCASYFGRDPPDTQYFGPGTRLTVL.

This clone has a single count. This sequence joins TRBV25-1 and TRBJ2-4, with 9 nucleotides matching TRBD2. J lost 8 bases, V lost 6 bases, and 11 bases had no gene match. Germline values: CDR1 MGHDK, CDR2 SYGVNS. The CDR3 length is 15 residues. The CDR3 spells CASSGGVAGVHIQYF. As DNA, the CDR3 is TGTGCCAGCAGCGGGGGGGTAGCGGGAGTTCACATTCAGTACTTC. The whole variable domain, filled in from reference TRBV25-1 and TRBJ2-4, reads EADIYQTPRYLVIGTGKKITLECSQTMGHDKMYWYQQDPGMELHLIHYSYGVNSTEKGDLSSESTVSRIRTEHFPLTLESARPSHTSQYLCASSGGVAGVHIQYFGAGTRLSVL.

J is TRBJ2-7 and V is TRBV6-4, with D possibly matching TRBD2 (6 bases). The CDR3 is 12 residues long. The V end was cut by 8 bases, the J end by 1 base, with 9 bases between. The V gene's germline CDR1 is MRHNA and CDR2 SNTAGT. The CDR3 coding sequence is TGTGCCAGCGTGGGACTTTCCTACGAGCAGTACTTC. The encoded protein is CASVGLSYEQYF.

In its sample, this clone was seen once. V and J are TRBV27 and TRBJ2-7; 8 bases agree with TRBD2. In germline, CDR1 is MNHEY, CDR2 SMNVEV (reference sequence). The J segment lost 3 bases and the V segment lost 5 bases, leaving 6 bases of the junction unmatched. CDR3 length equals 14 residues. This chain's CDR3 is CASSPGLAGYEQYF. The CDR3 coding sequence is TGTGCCAGCAGTCCCGGACTAGCCGGCTACGAGCAGTACTTC.

This rearrangement joins TRBV5-1 to TRBJ2-7, with a tentative D call TRBD1 (6 bases). CDR1 and CDR2 (germline): SGHRS, YFSETQ. This CDR3 is built from 16 residues. Between the trimmed V and J ends, which lost 4 bases and 1 base, there was a span of 18 bases. The DNA of the CDR3 is TGCGCCAGCAGCCCCCGAAAAGGACAGCCTTCCTACGAGCAGTACTTC. This gives the protein CASSPRKGQPSYEQYF.

V and J are TRBV25-1 and TRBJ2-1, with TRBD2 matching over 10 bases. Germline lookup yields CDR1 MGHDK and CDR2 SYGVNS. The junction had 15 bases not matched to a gene; V was cut back by 7 bases and J by 9 bases. The CDR3 totals 16 residues. The CDR3 here is CASKPAGGVQLSEQFF. The CDR3 DNA sequence: TGTGCCAGCAAACCAGCGGGAGGGGTTCAATTATCTGAGCAGTTCTTC.

The sample holds one count of this clone. The genes are TRBV11-3 and TRBJ2-2, with D perhaps TRBD2 (5 bases). Germline assignment: CDR1 SGHNT and CDR2 YENEEA. The V end lost 1 base, the J end lost 5 bases, and 11 bases lay between the germline ends. The CDR3 runs 15 residues. The CDR3 is CASSLVGADTGELFF. CDR3 nucleotides: TGTGCCAGCAGCTTAGTGGGAGCCGATACCGGGGAGCTGTTTTTT.

This chain joins TRBV7-3 and TRBJ1-1, with D possibly being TRBD1 (5 bases). The CDR3 consists of 13 residues. V was trimmed by 1 base and J by 3 bases, leaving 6 bases between them. The V gene's germline CDR1 is SGHTA and CDR2 FQGTGA. CDR3 sequence: CASSLIRDTEAFF. In DNA, the CDR3 is TGTGCCAGCAGCTTAATCAGGGACACTGAAGCTTTCTTT.

This clone was observed a single time. The chain employs TRBV11-2 and TRBJ2-5; D is possibly TRBD2 (6 bases). Trimming pared 1 base from V and 0 bases from J, leaving 12 bases between. This CDR3 contains 16 residues. Germline CDR1 is SGHAT and CDR2 is FQNNGV. The CDR3 DNA reads TGTGCCAGCAGCTTAGGTCCCAGCGGGCACCAAGAGACCCAGTACTTC. Its protein product is CASSLGPSGHQETQYF. The full variable domain, rest sourced from reference TRBV11-2 and TRBJ2-5, is EAGVAQSPRYKIIEKRQSVAFWCNPISGHATLYWYQQILGQGPKLLIQFQNNGVVDDSQLPKDRFSAERLKGVDSTLKIQPAKLEDSAVYLCASSLGPSGHQETQYFGPGTRLLVL.

CDR3 sequence: CASSNTGKFSNEQFF. DNA for the CDR3: TGTGCCAGCAGCAATACGGGAAAATTTTCCAATGAGCAGTTCTTC. The V call is TRBV5-4, the J call TRBJ2-1, with D possibly matching TRBD2 (5 bases). The germline CDR1 and CDR2 sequences are SGHNT and YYREEE (reference sequence). The length of the CDR3 is 15 residues. With 4 bases removed from V and 6 bases from J, the gap between germline ends came to 17 bases.

The chain combines TRBV25-1 with TRBJ1-1, with D maybe TRBD1 (5 bases). V lost 11 bases to trimming and J lost 4 bases, with 17 bases between them. This CDR3 has 13 residues. Germline V gives CDR1 MGHDK, CDR2 SYGVNS. CDR3 sequence (DNA): TGTGCCTCCCGTCGGGGGAATCGCACTGAAGCTTTCTTT. Residues: CASRRGNRTEAFF. Using reference TRBV25-1 and TRBJ1-1 for the parts outside the CDR3, the full variable domain is EADIYQTPRYLVIGTGKKITLECSQTMGHDKMYWYQQDPGMELHLIHYSYGVNSTEKGDLSSESTVSRIRTEHFPLTLESARPSHTSQYLCASRRGNRTEAFFGQGTRLTVV.

J is TRBJ1-4 and V is TRBV7-9, with 8 nucleotides matching TRBD1. The CDR3 contains 12 residues. V lost 8 bases to trimming and J lost 8 bases; unmatched junction nucleotides: 4. Germline CDR1 is SEHNR and CDR2 is FQNEAQ (reference sequence). The CDR3, as DNA: TGTGCCAGCCGGACAGGGAGGGAAAAACTGTTTTTT. The encoded protein is CASRTGREKLFF.

The J gene is TRBJ2-1, the V gene TRBV19, with TRBD2 identical over 11 bases. The CDR3 is made up of 16 amino acids. Germline CDR1 reads LNHDA; CDR2 reads SQIVND (reference sequence). The ends lost 6 bases at V and 4 bases at J; junction bases unmatched: 8. DNA of the CDR3: TGTGCCAGTAGCAAGACTAGCGGGAAGGAGTACAATGAGCAGTTCTTC. It encodes CASSKTSGKEYNEQFF. The variable domain in full, with the rest retrieved from reference TRBV19 and TRBJ2-1, is DGGITQSPKYLFRKEGQNVTLSCEQNLNHDAMYWYRQDPGQGLRLIYYSQIVNDFQKGDIAEGYSVSREKKESFPLTVTSAQKNPTAFYLCASSKTSGKEYNEQFFGPGTRLTVL.

This chain connects TRBV18 to TRBJ1-5, with 8 bases identical to TRBD1. With 5 bases clipped from V and 5 bases from J, the junction kept 5 bases outside the gene matches. Germline V lookup: CDR1 KGHSH, CDR2 LQKENI. The CDR3 length is 14 residues. The CDR3 sequence is CASSSRTGHQPQHF. The CDR3 DNA sequence: TGTGCCAGCTCATCCAGGACAGGGCATCAGCCCCAGCATTTT.

The J gene is TRBJ1-3, the V gene TRBV5-4; 7 nucleotides line up with TRBD1. The CDR3 extends over 14 amino acids. Germline CDR1 reads SGHNT; CDR2 reads YYREEE (reference sequence). With V trimmed by 4 bases and J by 2 bases, 3 bases remained unmatched. The CDR3 sequence: CASSQGVAGNTIYF. The CDR3 DNA reads TGTGCCAGCAGCCAGGGGGTAGCTGGAAACACCATATATTTT.